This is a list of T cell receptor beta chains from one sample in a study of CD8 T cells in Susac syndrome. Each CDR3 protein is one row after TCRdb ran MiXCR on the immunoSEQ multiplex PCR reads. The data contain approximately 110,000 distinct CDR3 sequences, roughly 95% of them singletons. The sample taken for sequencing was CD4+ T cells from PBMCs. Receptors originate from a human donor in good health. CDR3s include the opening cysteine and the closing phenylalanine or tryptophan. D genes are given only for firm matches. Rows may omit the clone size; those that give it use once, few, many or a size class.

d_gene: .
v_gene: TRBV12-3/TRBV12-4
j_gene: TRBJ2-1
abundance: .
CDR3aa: CASRPGLQNHEQFF
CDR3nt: TGTGCCAGCAGGCCCGGACTGCAAAACCATGAGCAGTTCTTC

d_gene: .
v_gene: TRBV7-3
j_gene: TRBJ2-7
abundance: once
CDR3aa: CASSSFGGREQYF
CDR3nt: TGTGCCAGCAGCTCATTCGGGGGGCGCGAGCAGTACTTC

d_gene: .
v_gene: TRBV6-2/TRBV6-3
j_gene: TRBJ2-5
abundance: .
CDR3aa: CASSYSGTQYF
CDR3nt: TGTGCCAGCAGTTACTCAGGGACCCAGTACTTC

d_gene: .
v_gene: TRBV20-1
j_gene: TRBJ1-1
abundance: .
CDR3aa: CSAPPYGTMAFF
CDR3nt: TGCAGTGCCCCCCCGTACGGGACAATGGCTTTCTTT

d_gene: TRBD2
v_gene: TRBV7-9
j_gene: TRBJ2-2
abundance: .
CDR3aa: CASSLGAGLAGELFF
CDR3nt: TGTGCCAGCAGCTTAGGAGCGGGGCTTGCCGGGGAGCTGTTTTTT

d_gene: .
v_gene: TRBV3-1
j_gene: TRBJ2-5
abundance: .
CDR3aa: CASSQRSPETQYF
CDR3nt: TGTGCCAGCAGCCAGAGAAGTCCAGAGACCCAGTACTTC

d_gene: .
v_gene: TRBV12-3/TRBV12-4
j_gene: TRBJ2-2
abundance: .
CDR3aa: CASSLRAGGIYGELFF
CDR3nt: TGTGCCAGCAGTTTACGGGCAGGGGGGATTTACGGGGAGCTGTTTTTT

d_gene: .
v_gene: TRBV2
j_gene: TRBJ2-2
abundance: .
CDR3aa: CASSGGGGRGTGELFF
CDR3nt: TGTGCCAGCAGTGGGGGAGGAGGGCGGGGCACCGGGGAGCTGTTTTTT

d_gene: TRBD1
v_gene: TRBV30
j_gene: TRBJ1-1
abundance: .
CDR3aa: CAWRGQGMGRAFF
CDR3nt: TGTGCCTGGAGGGGACAGGGGATGGGTAGAGCTTTCTTT

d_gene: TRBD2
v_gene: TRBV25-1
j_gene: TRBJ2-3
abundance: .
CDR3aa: CASSAASGAFTDTQYF
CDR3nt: TGTGCCAGCAGTGCGGCTAGCGGGGCATTCACAGATACGCAGTATTTT

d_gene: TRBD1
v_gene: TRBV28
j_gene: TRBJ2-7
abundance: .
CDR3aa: CASSSFPGQGSYEQYF
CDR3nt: TGTGCCAGCAGCTCTTTTCCGGGACAGGGGTCCTACGAGCAGTACTTC

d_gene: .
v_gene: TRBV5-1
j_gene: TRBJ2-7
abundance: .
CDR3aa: CASSLAQGEGEQYF
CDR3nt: TGCGCCAGCAGCTTGGCGCAGGGTGAAGGTGAGCAGTACTTC

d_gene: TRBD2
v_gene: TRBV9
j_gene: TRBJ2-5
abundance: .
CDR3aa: CASSGGLVETQYF
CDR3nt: TGTGCCAGCAGCGGGGGACTAGTGGAGACCCAGTACTTC

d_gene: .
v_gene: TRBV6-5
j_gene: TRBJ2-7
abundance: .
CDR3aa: CASSLAGYGQYF
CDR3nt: TGTGCCAGCAGTTTGGCTGGGTATGGGCAGTACTTC

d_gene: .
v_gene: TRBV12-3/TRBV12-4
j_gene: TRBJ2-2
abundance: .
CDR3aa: CASSPTSTDTGELFF
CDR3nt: TGTGCCAGCAGTCCGACTAGTACCGACACCGGGGAGCTGTTTTTT

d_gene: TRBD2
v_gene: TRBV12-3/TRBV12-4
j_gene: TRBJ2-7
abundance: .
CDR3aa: CASSLSGGSHEQYF
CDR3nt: TGTGCCAGCAGTTTGTCGGGAGGGAGCCACGAGCAGTACTTC

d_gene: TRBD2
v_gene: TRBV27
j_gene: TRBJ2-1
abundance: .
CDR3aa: CASSGLGLAGHNEQFF
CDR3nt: TGTGCCAGCAGCGGACTGGGACTAGCGGGCCACAATGAGCAGTTCTTC

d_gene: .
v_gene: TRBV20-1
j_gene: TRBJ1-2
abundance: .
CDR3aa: CSAQPGPYGYTF
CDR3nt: TGCAGTGCTCAACCGGGTCCCTATGGCTACACCTTC

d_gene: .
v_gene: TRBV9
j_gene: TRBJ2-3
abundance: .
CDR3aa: CASSVDGGTDTQYF
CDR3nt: TGTGCCAGCAGCGTAGACGGCGGCACAGATACGCAGTATTTT

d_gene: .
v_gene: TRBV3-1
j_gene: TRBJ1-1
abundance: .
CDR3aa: CASSQVLGTEAFF
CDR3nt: TGTGCCAGCAGCCAGGTATTGGGCACTGAAGCTTTCTTT

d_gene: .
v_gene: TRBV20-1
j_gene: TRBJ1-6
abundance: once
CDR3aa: CSASRRDTNNSPLHF
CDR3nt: TGCAGTGCTAGTCGCCGGGACACCAATAATTCACCCCTCCACTTT

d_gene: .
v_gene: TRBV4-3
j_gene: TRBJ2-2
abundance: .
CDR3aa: CASSKAEGARSGELFF
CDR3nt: TGCGCCAGCAGCAAAGCGGAGGGGGCGCGGTCCGGGGAGCTGTTTTTT

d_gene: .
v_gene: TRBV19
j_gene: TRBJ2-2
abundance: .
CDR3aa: CASRRMGGAIGELFF
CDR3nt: TGTGCCAGTAGACGGATGGGGGGAGCGATCGGGGAGCTGTTTTTT

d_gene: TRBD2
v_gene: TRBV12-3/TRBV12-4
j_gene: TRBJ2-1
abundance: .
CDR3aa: CASSLRLAGGDNEQFF
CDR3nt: TGTGCCAGCAGTTTAAGACTAGCGGGAGGGGACAATGAGCAGTTCTTC

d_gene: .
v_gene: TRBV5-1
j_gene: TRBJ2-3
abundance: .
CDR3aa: CASTRDSPTTDTQYF
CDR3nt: TGCGCCAGCACCCGGGACTCGCCCACCACAGATACGCAGTATTTT

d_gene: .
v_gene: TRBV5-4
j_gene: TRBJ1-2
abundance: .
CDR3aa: CASSATGTLGNYGYTF
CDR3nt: TGTGCCAGCAGCGCGACCGGGACACTCGGAAACTATGGCTACACCTTC

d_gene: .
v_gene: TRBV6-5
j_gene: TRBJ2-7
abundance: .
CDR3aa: CASSRRSEERFYF
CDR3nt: TGTGCCAGCAGCCGGAGGTCAGAAGAAAGGTTTTACTTC

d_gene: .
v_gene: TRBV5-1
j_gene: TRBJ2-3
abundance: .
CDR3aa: CASSTTGDTQYF
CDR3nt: TGCGCCAGCAGCACTACAGGGGATACGCAGTATTTT